This T cell receptor beta chain emerged from a study of cytomegalovirus exposure and HLA in healthy donors. PCR employed 60 Vbeta and 13 Jbeta primers. The table came from immunoSEQ multiplex PCR; TCRdb's copy has only in-frame clones and leaves some out. The data hold 180,000 or so clones, with 60% to 80% observed a single time. The CDR3 runs 16 residues. Looked up from germline, CDR1 is GTSNPN and CDR2 is SVGIG (reference sequence). The ends were cut back, 3 bases at V and 4 bases at J, with 22 bases in the middle. This clone was counted a single time. The TCR sequence derives from a man in his forties or fifties in good health and CMV-seropositive. The sample taken for sequencing was PBMCs. J is TRBJ2-7 and V is TRBV30, with D possibly being TRBD2 (5 bases). Written as DNA, the CDR3 is TGTGCCTGGAGCGGGATGGGTTTGGCGGTGTTGTACGAGCAGTACTTC. It is translated as CAWSGMGLAVLYEQYF.